This T cell receptor beta chain was sequenced in a study of shared clonotypes between healthy human individuals (dated by TCRdb to about 2020). For the study in its entirety: The cohort included three men and two women between 18 and 49 years of age. Leukapheresis yielded between about 0.85 and 10 billion PBMCs per donor. For each donor, CD4 naive and CD4 memory were each given three plates, CD8 naive was given two plates, and CD8 memory was given one plate. The study deeply sequenced blood TCR repertoires of five healthy adults to estimate repertoire size and the extent of clonotype sharing between individuals. Different laboratories and diverse techniques were used to prepare libraries and sequence TCR repertoires, to increase sequencing depth and limit assay-specific biases. Study-wide findings and limitations: Estimated clonotype richness was generally larger for naive than for memory subsets. Even with the large sequencing depth, rarefaction of the sorted-subset datasets indicated that sequencing was incomplete. Compared with non-shared clonotypes, clonotypes shared by all four sorted-subset donors had higher generation probabilities. The small number of donors limited the genetic and exposure-history diversity represented. Sampling was restricted to blood, and TCR repertoires in tissue are likely to differ from TCR repertoires in blood. About 5% of naive CD4, 3.5% of naive CD8, roughly 2.5% of memory CD4, and about 0.4% of memory CD8 clonotypes were shared across several donors. Based on pairwise subsampling, the degree of clonotype sharing among donors was expected to be affected by sequencing depth.

For the CD8 naive samples, CD45RO-negative cells were positively selected for CCR7, yielding a CD45RA+CCR7+ population from which TemRA cells were excluded. The donors were healthy, HIV-negative adults who had no recently reported acute infections or vaccinations. Every donor was a Caucasian adult living in Nashville, Tennessee, USA. Blood was collected by leukapheresis, and PBMCs were isolated by Ficoll-Histopaque density gradient centrifugation and then cryopreserved in liquid nitrogen vapor phase. Purity and quantity of every magnetically sorted T cell population were checked by analytical flow cytometry. Genomic DNA was isolated from every sorted fraction and measured by UV absorbance on a Nanodrop 2000c. As for this clone: Its antigen is not yet known. No much larger clonotype is one base removed from it; base qualities were not supplied.

Including cysteine and phenylalanine, the CDR3 has 20 amino acids. The CDR3 DNA has 60 bases and is translated from base 1. V and J are trimmed by 2 bases and 7 bases, and the gene matches miss 17 bases of the junction. Looking up the germline V gene yields CDR1 MDHEN and CDR2 SYDVKM. Using the deep immunoSEQ assay, TCR CDR3 regions were amplified from genomic DNA by multiplex PCR. Extracted genomic DNA from each cell subset was spread evenly across all wells of several immunoSEQ 96-well plates, with each plate serving as a replicate. For sorted subsets, around 200 ng genomic DNA, equal to 25,000 to 35,000 T cell genomes, was loaded into each replicate PCR. The purified libraries were quantified using a Qubit 3.0 fluorometer, sized with a Bioanalyzer 2100, and then quantified again using the KAPA Library Quantification kit. A separate single-read 150-cycle Illumina NextSeq 550 flow cell was used to sequence each immunoSEQ 96-well plate. In the authors' own workflow: Because only junctional sequences without quality scores were contained in the immunoSEQ output, filtering matching that applied to full-length reads could not be performed. Sequences were annotated with PyIR, a Python wrapper for IgBLAST v1.9, and V/J genes and CDR3 were assigned using IMGT germline references. Reads were removed for weak V/J assignments (E-value above 1e-6), missing CDR3, stop codons, out-of-frame junctions, or ambiguous translated residues. V3J clonotypes were defined by identical inferred V gene, J gene, and CDR3 amino acid sequence. Percentage overlap between repertoires was calculated by dividing the number of shared unique clonotypes by the size of the smaller repertoire. Repertoire richness was assessed with RTK rarefaction, the Chao1 estimator, and Recon v2.1 estimates of unobserved clonotypes. For all TCRbeta clonotypes obtained by the gDNA method from a handful of donors, generation probabilities were computed with OLGA. TCRdb retrieved this table from immuneACCESS and kept in-frame rearrangements only. Not all clones are present; in checked studies, unresolved V genes account for under half, and no reason is known for the remainder. The D gene and trimming were derived from the DNA, and the V and J assignments and clone size from that table. This sample holds 630,000 or so clones; nearly 98% were observed only once. Approximately 0.33% of the sample lies in the top ten.

The clonotype comes from a man aged 25 to 40 in good health. The chain uses TRBV28 and TRBJ1-4; TRBD1 matches 12 bases in the middle. Sample: naive CD8+ T cells sorted from blood. This specimen's cell subset or site label, interpreted: CD45RA+CCR7+. The CDR3 protein: CASSLRGTGGFGVESEKLFF. The DNA reads TGTGCCAGCAGTTTAAGGGGGACAGGGGGCTTCGGAGTTGAGAGTGAAAAACTGTTTTTT.